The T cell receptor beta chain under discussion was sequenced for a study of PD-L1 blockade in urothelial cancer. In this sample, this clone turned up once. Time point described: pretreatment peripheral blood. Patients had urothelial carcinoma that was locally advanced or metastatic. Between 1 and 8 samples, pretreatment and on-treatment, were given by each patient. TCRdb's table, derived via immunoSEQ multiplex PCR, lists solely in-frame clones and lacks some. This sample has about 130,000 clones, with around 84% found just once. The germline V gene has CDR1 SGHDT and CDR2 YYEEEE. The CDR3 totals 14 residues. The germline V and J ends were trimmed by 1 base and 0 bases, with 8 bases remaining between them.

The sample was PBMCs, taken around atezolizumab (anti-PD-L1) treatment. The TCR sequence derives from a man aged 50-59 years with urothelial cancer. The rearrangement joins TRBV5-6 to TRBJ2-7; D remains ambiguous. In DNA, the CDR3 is TGTGCCAGCAGCTTGTCCCCGAGCTCCTACGAGCAGTACTTC. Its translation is CASSLSPSSYEQYF.